This is a list of T cell receptor beta chains from one sample in a study of Graves' ophthalmopathy and Graves' hyperthyroidism. Using its own MiXCR run on the multiplex PCR reads, TCRdb lists one record per CDR3 protein. Of approximately 160,000 distinct CDR3 sequences in the sample, just under 40% were seen once. The sequencing input was peripheral blood. These receptors were collected from a young man with Graves' ophthalmopathy. The CDR3 runs from the conserved cysteine through the conserved F or W. D genes are given only for firm matches. Not all rows give a size; the values are once, few, many and, for expanded clones, a class.

>many|TRBV27|-|TRBJ2-2
TGTGCCAGCAGTTTCCAAACCGCGAACACCGGGGAGCTGTTTTTT
CASSFQTANTGELFF
>many|TRBV7-2|TRBD2|TRBJ2-5
TGTGCCAGCAGACCTCCGGGACTAGCGGGAGGAGAGACCCAGTACTTC
CASRPPGLAGGETQYF
>-|TRBV6-2/TRBV6-3|TRBD1|TRBJ1-5
TGTGCCAGCTCCGGACAGGTCAATCAGCCCCAGCATTTT
CASSGQVNQPQHF
>-|TRBV28|-|TRBJ1-1
TGTGCCAGCCTTGAAAGGAACACTGAAGCTTTCTTT
CASLERNTEAFF
>many|TRBV27|-|TRBJ2-7
TGTGCCAGCAGTCCGACGGGACTCCGATCCTACGAGCAGTACTTC
CASSPTGLRSYEQYF
>many|TRBV7-3|-|TRBJ1-5
TGTGCCAGCAGCTTAGCCTCGGATCAGCCCCAGCATTTT
CASSLASDQPQHF
>-|TRBV19|TRBD1|TRBJ2-2
TGCGCCAGCAGATCGAACAGGGGCGGGGAGCTGTTTTTT
CASRSNRGGELFF
>many|TRBV28|TRBD1|TRBJ1-2
TGTGCCAGCAGTTCCCTTGGGGGGACAGGCAGCTATGGCTACACCTTC
CASSSLGGTGSYGYTF
>-|TRBV12-3/TRBV12-4|TRBD2|TRBJ2-7
TGTGCCAGCAGCCACAGGAGCGGGATGCGAACATACGAGCAGTACTTC
CASSHRSGMRTYEQYF
>many|TRBV12-3/TRBV12-4|TRBD1|TRBJ2-6
TGTGCCAGCAGTTTAGATATTCCGGGGACAGGCCGCTCTGGGGCCAACGTCCTGACTTTC
CASSLDIPGTGRSGANVLTF
>many|TRBV6-1|-|TRBJ2-7
TGTGCCAGCAGGGAAGTCGGGGGAGACGAGCAGTACTTC
CASREVGGDEQYF
>many|TRBV2|TRBD2|TRBJ2-4
TGTGCCAGCAGTCTGTCGGTAGCGGGGATTCAGTACTTC
CASSLSVAGIQYF
>-|TRBV28|-|TRBJ2-5
TGTGCCAGCAGCCAAGAAACCACCAGACAGGTTGGCCAAGAGACCCAGTACTTC
CASSQETTRQVGQETQYF
>many|TRBV6-1|-|TRBJ2-5
TGTGCCAGCAGTGAAGAAGGGATTTTTGCGACCCAGTACTTC
CASSEEGIFATQYF
>once|TRBV6-1|TRBD1|TRBJ1-1
TGTGCCAGCAGAAAACAGGGGGCCGTCACTGAAGCTTTCTTT
CASRKQGAVTEAFF
>-|TRBV7-9|-|TRBJ1-1
TGTGCCAGCAGCTTGGAGGTGGCCGGCCATGAAGCTTTCTTT
CASSLEVAGHEAFF
>many|TRBV29-1|-|TRBJ2-7
TGCAGCGCCCTTGTTGGGAGCTACGAGCAGTACTTC
CSALVGSYEQYF
>-|TRBV25-1|TRBD1|TRBJ1-2
TGTGCCAGCAGTGACTCGGACAGGGTCGATGGCTACACCTTC
CASSDSDRVDGYTF